What follows are 19 T cell receptor beta chains derived from one specimen sequenced in a study of blood T cell repertoires in COVID-19. Some clones are missing from TCRdb's copy, which holds only in-frame ones; the method was immunoSEQ multiplex PCR. The table includes over 30,000 clones, over 80% detected once. Specimen: peripheral blood. The source is a human donor in a cohort sampled during active COVID-19.

This rearrangement joins TRBV19 to TRBJ1-2; 11 bases are a match to TRBD1. CDR1 is LNHDA, CDR2 SQIVND, per germline (reference sequence). This CDR3 region has 18 residues. Unmatched junction bases numbered 11, after V lost 5 bases and J lost 0 bases. The CDR3 bases are TGTGCCAGTAGTCCTAACCGGGACAGGGGGTTCGCTAACTATGGCTACACCTTC. Residues: CASSPNRDRGFANYGYTF.

V and J are TRBV12-3 or TRBV12-4 and TRBJ2-2; D is undetermined. The germline V and J ends were trimmed by 2 bases and 1 base, with 2 bases remaining between them. The CDR3 covers 13 residues. The CDR3 reads CASSLQNTGELFF. CDR3 sequence (DNA): TGTGCCAGCAGTTTACAGAACACCGGGGAGCTGTTTTTT.

The V and J genes are TRBV19 and TRBJ2-1; TRBD2 matches 13 bases. Germline V gives CDR1 LNHDA, CDR2 SQIVND (reference sequence). The ends lost 5 bases at V and 7 bases at J; junction bases unmatched: 14. The CDR3 runs 18 residues. CDR3 nucleotides: TGTGCCAGTAGTCTTCCCCAACTAGCGGGAGGGCCCGGTAATGAGCAGTTCTTC. Amino acid sequence: CASSLPQLAGGPGNEQFF.

The rearrangement uses TRBV11-3 and TRBJ2-1; 12 bases agree with TRBD2. Germline CDR1 and CDR2: SGHNT and YENEEA. This CDR3 spans 18 amino acids. After removal of 5 bases from V and 0 bases from J, the junction contained 8 bases not matched to a gene. The CDR3 coding sequence is TGTGCCAGCAGCCCGGGGGCTAGCGGGAGGGGCTCCTACAATGAGCAGTTCTTC. Amino acid sequence: CASSPGASGRGSYNEQFF.

This chain connects TRBV7-3 to TRBJ2-1; 10 nucleotides align to TRBD2. V lost 5 bases, J lost 2 bases, and 3 bases stayed unmatched. The CDR3 length is 15 residues. Germline lookup yields CDR1 SGHTA and CDR2 FQGTGA. In DNA form, the CDR3 reads TGTGCCAGCAGCAACAGCGGGGGGGCCTACAATGAGCAGTTCTTC. Amino acids: CASSNSGGAYNEQFF.

The CDR3 DNA reads as TGTGCCAGCAGCTTACTTGGCCCGATGGGGGGGAACTCTGGAAACACCATATATTTT. As protein: CASSLLGPMGGNSGNTIYF. The chain couples TRBV7-3 to TRBJ1-3, with a possible D match to TRBD1 (5 bases). The germline V and J ends were trimmed by 2 bases and 0 bases, with 20 bases remaining between them. Germline-derived CDR1 and CDR2 are SGHTA and FQGTGA. This CDR3 comprises 19 residues.

The chain links TRBV27 to TRBJ2-7; the match to TRBD1 covers 7 bases. The CDR3 covers 15 residues. Germline lookup yields CDR1 MNHEY and CDR2 SMNVEV (reference sequence). The ends lost 8 bases at V and 2 bases at J; junction bases unmatched: 12. The CDR3 DNA follows: TGTGCCAGCGGCCTGAACAGGGGAATGGCCTACGAGCAGTACTTC. This sequence encodes CASGLNRGMAYEQYF.

This clone occurred a few times. This chain links TRBV20-1 with TRBJ1-6; D ambiguous. CDR3 length equals 17 residues. With 3 bases removed from V and 0 bases from J, the gap between germline ends came to 15 bases. Germline CDR1 DFQATT, CDR2 SNEGSKA (reference sequence). The CDR3 reads CSASAGLPLSYNSPLHF. CDR3 DNA: TGCAGTGCTAGTGCGGGTCTACCTCTCTCCTATAATTCACCCCTCCACTTT.

The chain carries TRBV29-1 and TRBJ1-2; 9 nucleotides align to TRBD1. The CDR3 is 13 residues long. Germline CDR1 is SQVTM and CDR2 is ANQGSEA. J was trimmed by 8 bases and V by 3 bases; bases with no gene match: 7. CDR3 in amino acids: CSVDTGGIGGYTF. The CDR3 region has the DNA TGCAGCGTTGATACAGGGGGCATCGGGGGCTACACCTTC. The full variable domain, completed using reference TRBV29-1 and TRBJ1-2, is SAVISQKPSRDICQRGTSLTIQCQVDSQVTMMFWYRQQPGQSLTLIATANQGSEATYESGFVIDKFPISRPNLTFSTLTVSNMSPEDSSIYLCSVDTGGIGGYTFGSGTRLTVV.

The CDR3 nucleotides are TGTGCCAGCAGCCAACACGCGGGGGTGGCTGAAGCTTTCTTT. Protein: CASSQHAGVAEAFF. This sequence joins TRBV7-8 and TRBJ1-1; D possibly corresponds to TRBD1 (5 bases). Trimming pared 5 bases from V and 6 bases from J, leaving 16 bases between. The CDR3 is 14 residues long. Germline CDR1 is SGHVS and CDR2 is FQNEAQ.

The V call is TRBV9, the J call TRBJ2-7; D call uncertain. The V end lost 3 bases, the J end lost 4 bases, and 11 bases lay between the germline ends. The germline gives CDR1 SGDLS, CDR2 YYNGEE. CDR3 size: 13 residues. DNA for the CDR3: TGTGCCAGCAGCGCAAAAAGAGTATACGAGCAGTACTTC. Translation gives CASSAKRVYEQYF.

The chain joins TRBV5-1 to TRBJ2-3; the D is unclear. CDR3 size: 13 residues. Germline loops: CDR1 SGHRS, CDR2 YFSETQ. V shed 4 bases and J shed 0 bases, with 6 bases lying between them. The CDR3, as DNA: TGCGCCAGCAGCATGACTAGCACAGATACGCAGTATTTT. It translates to CASSMTSTDTQYF.

The J gene is TRBJ2-1, the V gene TRBV9; 8 positions agree with TRBD2. Losses at the gene ends were 3 bases for V and 9 bases for J; bases not matched to a gene: 11. CDR3 size: 15 residues. Germline V CDR1 and CDR2: SGDLS, YYNGEE. CDR3 nucleotide sequence: TGTGCCAGCAGCGCGTCAGCGGGAGTCCTGGTTGAGCAGTTCTTC. Protein sequence: CASSASAGVLVEQFF.

This clone turned up a few times. The chain joins TRBV5-1 to TRBJ1-2, with 7 bases matching TRBD1. Germline-derived CDR1 and CDR2 are SGHRS and YFSETQ. CDR3 size: 14 residues. V lost 4 bases and J lost 7; bases outside the gene matches: 10. In nucleotides, the CDR3 is TGCGCCAGCAGCGACACACAGGGGAAGAGTGGCTACACCTTC. It encodes CASSDTQGKSGYTF. The full variable domain, in which reference TRBV5-1 and TRBJ1-2 provide the parts outside the CDR3, is KAGVTQTPRYLIKTRGQQVTLSCSPISGHRSVSWYQQTPGQGLQFLFEYFSETQRNKGNFPGRFSGRQFSNSRSEMNVSTLELGDSALYLCASSDTQGKSGYTFGSGTRLTVV.

This clone was detected only a few times. The chain combines TRBV5-4 with TRBJ1-1; D gene ambiguous. The germline V gene has CDR1 SGHNT and CDR2 YYREEE (reference sequence). The CDR3 has 13 amino acids. Trimming pared 0 bases from V and 6 bases from J, leaving 9 bases between. CDR3 loop: CASSLAGIPEAFF. CDR3 nucleotide sequence: TGTGCCAGCAGCTTGGCGGGAATCCCTGAAGCTTTCTTT.

The chain recombines TRBV29-1 with TRBJ1-2; a weak D match, TRBD1 (5 bases). Germline CDR1 reads SQVTM; CDR2 reads ANQGSEA. The CDR3 contains 13 residues. The V end was cut by 2 bases, the J end by 8 bases, with 15 bases between. The CDR3, as DNA: TGCAGCGTTGAAAATTCAGGGTCCAACGGCTACACCTTC. Protein product: CSVENSGSNGYTF.

The chain joins TRBV18 to TRBJ2-1; perhaps TRBD1 as D (6 bases). The CDR3 is made up of 14 amino acids. Germline lookup yields CDR1 KGHSH and CDR2 LQKENI. V gave up 1 base and J gave up 8 bases, with 12 bases separating them. The CDR3 DNA is TGTGCCAGCTCACCACGCGCAGGGGACGATGAGCAGTTCTTC. It translates to CASSPRAGDDEQFF.

This clone was picked up one time. The chain carries TRBV27 and TRBJ2-4; 11 bases align to TRBD2. Germline values: CDR1 MNHEY, CDR2 SMNVEV (reference sequence). V trimming: 4 bases; J trimming: 7 bases; junction bases outside the gene matches: 6. This CDR3 is 15 amino acids long. CDR3 coding DNA: TGTGCCAGCAGTTGGATAGCGGGAGGGGGTAACATTCAGTACTTC. Translating it yields CASSWIAGGGNIQYF.

This CDR3 is CATSREGRGWGAGNTIYF. CDR3 bases: TGTGCCACCAGCAGAGAAGGCAGGGGATGGGGCGCTGGAAACACCATATATTTT. This chain uses TRBV15 with TRBJ1-3; tentatively, D is TRBD1 (6 bases). CDR3 length: 18 amino acids. Germline lookup yields CDR1 LNHNV and CDR2 YYDKDF (reference sequence). V lost 0 bases and J 2 bases, leaving 17 bases between the germline ends.